This TCR beta chain was captured by sequencing in a study of shared clonotypes between healthy human individuals. Study results and caveats: Investigators collected only blood, and repertoires in tissues likely differ.

CDR1 SGHDN and CDR2 FVKESK come from the germline V gene. The CDR3 loop spans 16 amino acids. The V end was cut by 0 bases, the J end by 8 bases, with 17 bases between. Worth noting for this clone: Its antigen is still unknown.

A deep-level run was used for the assay. Methods used by the authors: Filtering differed, since immunoSEQ gave only junction sequences and no quality scores. Clones were sequenced by immunoSEQ multiplex PCR, and TCRdb holds only the in-frame ones, with some missing. V and J calls and clone size are those listed in that table; D and trimming were worked out from the DNA. The sample lists approximately 480,000 clones, nearly 80% occurring once. The sequence was collected from a woman between 35 and 50 years old in good health. Some clones in this sample may be carry-over from other donors' samples. This chain links TRBV14 with TRBJ2-1; D call uncertain. Specimen: PBMCs. CDR3 sequence (DNA): TGTGCCAGCAGCCAAGAGATCCGGGTACCCCTCGATGAGCAGTTCTTC. Translating gives CASSQEIRVPLDEQFF.